This T cell receptor beta chain was found in a study of sequential checkpoint blockade in melanoma. Overall study: Both treatment sequences were followed by maintenance nivolumab.

Treatment defined: randomized to nivolumab then ipilimumab (arm A) or the reverse (arm B). No patient had prior DNA-damaging chemotherapy. The repertoire was sequenced with immunoSEQ multiplex PCR; TCRdb's copy has only in-frame clones and lacks some. The data show around 18,000 clones, 55% to 75% seen once. The TCR sequence derives from a human donor with melanoma. The sample here was CD8+ T cells sorted from blood (inferred from file names), taken from a patient given nivolumab and ipilimumab in sequence.

CDR3 sequence: CASSEGQARNQPQHF. The CDR3, as DNA: TGTGCCAGCAGTGAAGGACAGGCGCGCAATCAGCCCCAGCATTTT. This rearrangement joins TRBV6-1 to TRBJ1-5, with D possibly being TRBD1 (6 bases). Germline V gives CDR1 MNHNS, CDR2 SASEGT. The V end lost 1 base, the J end lost 2 bases, and 9 bases lay between the germline ends. The CDR3 consists of 15 residues.